Below are 8 T cell receptor beta chains sequenced from a single sample in a study of response to subunit inactivated influenza vaccine. From the RT-PCR reads, TCRdb called clonotypes with MiXCR, one entry per CDR3 protein. The table has over 450,000 distinct CDR3 sequences, 13% seen once; the top ten hold over 10%. This material consisted of PBMCs from blood, taken around seven weeks after vaccination. All receptors come from a man between 45 and 60 years old who received an inactivated influenza vaccine.

This clonotype was seen repeatedly, ten times or more. The chain is built from TRBV18 and TRBJ2-7, with D perhaps TRBD1 (6 bases). Germline V gene data show CDR1 as KGHSH and CDR2 as LQKENI. CDR3 length: 17 amino acids. V was trimmed by 4 bases and J by 0 bases, leaving 19 bases between them. The CDR3, as DNA: TGTGCCAGCTCACTCCGTCCCGACAGGAGGAGCTCCTACGAGCAGTACTTC. This translates into CASSLRPDRRSSYEQYF.

The J gene is TRBJ2-7, the V gene TRBV7-2; no firm D call. Trimming cost V 2 bases and J 3 bases, with 11 bases left between them. The CDR3 consists of 14 residues. Per the germline V gene, CDR1 is SGHTA and CDR2 is FQGNSA. The DNA for the CDR3 is TGTGCCAGCAGCTTAAGGGCGAGCCTCTACGAGCAGTACTTC. This translates into CASSLRASLYEQYF.

The gene calls are TRBV10-3 and TRBJ1-1, with 10 nucleotides matching TRBD1. After removal of 4 bases from V and 0 bases from J, the junction contained 5 bases not matched to a gene. Germline loops: CDR1 ENHRY, CDR2 SYGVKD. The CDR3 totals 16 residues. The CDR3 coding sequence is TGTGCCATCAGTGGGACAGGGGGGAGGATGAACACTGAAGCTTTCTTT. Amino acid sequence: CAISGTGGRMNTEAFF.

This clonotype has just a few counts. The DNA of the CDR3 is TGTGCCAGCAGTGAAGCCGGCAGGGAGCGGGAGCAGTACTTC. This encodes CASSEAGREREQYF. The chain couples TRBV6-1 to TRBJ2-7, with D perhaps TRBD1 or TRBD2 (5 bases each). The CDR3 sequence is 14 residues long. Germline CDR1 and CDR2: MNHNS and SASEGT. The V gene lost 0 bases and the J gene lost 7 bases, with 13 bases spanning the gap.

This clonotype was seen many times. This chain links TRBV20-1 with TRBJ2-3; TRBD2 agrees at 11 bases. Per the germline V gene, CDR1 is DFQATT and CDR2 is SNEGSKA (reference sequence). Trimming cost V 5 bases and J 0 bases; bases outside gene matches: 4. The CDR3 is 15 amino acids. The CDR3 sequence is CSALRLAGSTDTQYF. Here the CDR3 DNA reads TGCAGTGCTTTGAGACTAGCGGGGAGCACAGATACGCAGTATTTT.

This clonotype was seen more than once but under ten times. This rearrangement joins TRBV6-5 to TRBJ1-2; D unclear. Germline-derived CDR1 and CDR2 are MNHEY and SVGAGI. The CDR3 runs 13 residues. The V and J ends lost 0 bases and 6 bases respectively, with 8 bases between them. CDR3 nucleotides: TGTGCCAGCAGTTACTCGAACGGGCATGGCTACACCTTC. Its protein product is CASSYSNGHGYTF.

The chain carries TRBV5-1 and TRBJ2-6; no definite D call. The V end was cut by 3 bases, the J end by 0 bases, with 4 bases between. This CDR3 region has 14 residues. Germline-derived CDR1 and CDR2 are SGHRS and YFSETQ. The CDR3 sequence is CASSWSSGANVLTF. The CDR3 DNA reads TGCGCCAGCAGCTGGAGCTCTGGGGCCAACGTCCTGACTTTC.

The chain recombines TRBV6-2 or TRBV6-3 with TRBJ2-7; TRBD1 is a possible D gene (6 bases). The CDR3 spans 16 residues. The V and J ends lost 0 bases and 4 bases respectively, with 16 bases between them. Germline values: CDR1 MNHEY, CDR2 SVGEGT. The CDR3 here is CASSYSRDTIFYEQYF. CDR3 bases: TGTGCCAGCAGTTACTCTCGGGACACAATATTTTACGAGCAGTACTTC.